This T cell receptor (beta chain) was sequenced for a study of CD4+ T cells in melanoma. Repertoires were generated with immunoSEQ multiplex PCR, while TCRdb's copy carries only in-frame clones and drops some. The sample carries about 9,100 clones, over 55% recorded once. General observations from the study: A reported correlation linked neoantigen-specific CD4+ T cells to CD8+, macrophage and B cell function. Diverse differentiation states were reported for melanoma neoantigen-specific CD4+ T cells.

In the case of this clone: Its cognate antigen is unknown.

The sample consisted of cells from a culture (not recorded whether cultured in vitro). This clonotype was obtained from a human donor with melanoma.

The CDR3 region is CASSRTSGGNEQFF. Here the CDR3 DNA reads TGTGCCAGCTCCCGGACTAGCGGGGGAAATGAGCAGTTCTTC. The chain is built from TRBV18 and TRBJ2-1, with TRBD2 matching 13 bases. This CDR3 has 14 amino acids. Trimming removed 6 bases from V and 7 bases from J; junction bases left unmatched: 3. Germline V gene lookup returns CDR1 KGHSH and CDR2 LQKENI.